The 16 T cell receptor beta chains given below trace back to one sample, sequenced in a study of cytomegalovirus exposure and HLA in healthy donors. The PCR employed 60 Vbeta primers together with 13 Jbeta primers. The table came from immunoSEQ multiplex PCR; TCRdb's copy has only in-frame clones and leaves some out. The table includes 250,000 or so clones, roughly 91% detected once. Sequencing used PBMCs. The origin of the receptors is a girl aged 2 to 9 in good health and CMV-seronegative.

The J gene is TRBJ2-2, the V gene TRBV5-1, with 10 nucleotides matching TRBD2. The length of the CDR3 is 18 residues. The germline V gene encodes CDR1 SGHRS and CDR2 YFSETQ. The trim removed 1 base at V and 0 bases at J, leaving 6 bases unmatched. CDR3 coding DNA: TGCGCCAGCAGCTTGCGGGCCCTAGCGGGAGCGAACACCGGGGAGCTGTTTTTT. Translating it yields CASSLRALAGANTGELFF.

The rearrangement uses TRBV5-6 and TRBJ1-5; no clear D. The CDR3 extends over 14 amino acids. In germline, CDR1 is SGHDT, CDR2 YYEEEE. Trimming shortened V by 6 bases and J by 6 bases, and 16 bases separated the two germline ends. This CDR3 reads CASTPGPAVQPQHF. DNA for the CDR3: TGTGCCAGCACCCCCGGACCAGCGGTTCAGCCCCAGCATTTT. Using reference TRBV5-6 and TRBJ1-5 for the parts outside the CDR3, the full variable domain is DAGVTQSPTHLIKTRGQQVTLRCSPKSGHDTVSWYQQALGQGPQFIFQYYEEEERQRGNFPDRFSGHQFPNYSSELNVNALLLGDSALYLCASTPGPAVQPQHFGDGTRLSIL.

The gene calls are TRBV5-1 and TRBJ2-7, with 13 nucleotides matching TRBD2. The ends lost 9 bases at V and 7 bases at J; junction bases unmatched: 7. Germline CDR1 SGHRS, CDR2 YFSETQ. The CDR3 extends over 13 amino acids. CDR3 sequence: CATGTSGTGEQYF. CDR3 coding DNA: TGCGCCACCGGGACTAGCGGGACCGGGGAGCAGTACTTC. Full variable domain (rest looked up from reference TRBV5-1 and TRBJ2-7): KAGVTQTPRYLIKTRGQQVTLSCSPISGHRSVSWYQQTPGQGLQFLFEYFSETQRNKGNFPGRFSGRQFSNSRSEMNVSTLELGDSALYLCATGTSGTGEQYFGPGTRLTVT.

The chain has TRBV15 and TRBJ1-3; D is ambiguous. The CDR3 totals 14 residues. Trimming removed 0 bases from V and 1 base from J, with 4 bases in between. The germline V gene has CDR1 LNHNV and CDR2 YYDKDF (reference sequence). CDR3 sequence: CATSRESSGNTIYF. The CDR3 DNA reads TGTGCCACCAGCAGAGAGAGTTCTGGAAACACCATATATTTT.

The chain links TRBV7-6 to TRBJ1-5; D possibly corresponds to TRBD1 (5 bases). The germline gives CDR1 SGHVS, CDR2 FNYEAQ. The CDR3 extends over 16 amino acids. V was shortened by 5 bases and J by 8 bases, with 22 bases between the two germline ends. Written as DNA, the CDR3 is TGTGCCAGCAGCACATCACCGGCAGGGATGTGCAAGCCCCAGCATTTT. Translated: CASSTSPAGMCKPQHF.

CDR3 amino acids: CASSSTSGGEPYEQYF. The CDR3 DNA reads TGTGCCAGCAGTTCGACTAGCGGGGGTGAACCTTACGAGCAGTACTTC. V usage is TRBV13 and J usage is TRBJ2-7; TRBD2 aligns across 12 bases. The CDR3 runs 16 residues. J was trimmed by 4 bases and V by 6 bases; bases with no gene match: 10. Per germline, CDR1 PRHDT and CDR2 FYEKMQ (reference sequence).

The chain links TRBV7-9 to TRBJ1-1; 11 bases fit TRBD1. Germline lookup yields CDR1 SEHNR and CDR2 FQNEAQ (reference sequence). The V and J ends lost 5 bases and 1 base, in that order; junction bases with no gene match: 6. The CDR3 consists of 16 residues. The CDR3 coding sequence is TGTGCCAGCAGCCCCCGGACAGGGGGCAAGAACACTGAAGCTTTCTTT. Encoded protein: CASSPRTGGKNTEAFF.

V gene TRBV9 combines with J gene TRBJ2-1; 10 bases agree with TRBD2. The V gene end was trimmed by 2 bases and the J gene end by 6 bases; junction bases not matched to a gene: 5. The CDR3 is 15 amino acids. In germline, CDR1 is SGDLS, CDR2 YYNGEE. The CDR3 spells CASSVGAGGINEQFF. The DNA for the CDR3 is TGTGCCAGCAGCGTGGGAGCGGGGGGGATCAATGAGCAGTTCTTC. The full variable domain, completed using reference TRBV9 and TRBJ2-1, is DSGVTQTPKHLITATGQRVTLRCSPRSGDLSVYWYQQSLDQGLQFLIQYYNGEERAKGNILERFSAQQFPDLHSELNLSSLELGDSALYFCASSVGAGGINEQFFGPGTRLTVL.

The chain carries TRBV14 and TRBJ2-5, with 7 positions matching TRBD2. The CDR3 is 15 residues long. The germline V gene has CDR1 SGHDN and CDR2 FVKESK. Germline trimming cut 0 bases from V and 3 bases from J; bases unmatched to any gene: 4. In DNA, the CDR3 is TGTGCCAGCAGCCAAGATGGGCTAGCGGAAGAGACCCAGTACTTC. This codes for CASSQDGLAEETQYF.

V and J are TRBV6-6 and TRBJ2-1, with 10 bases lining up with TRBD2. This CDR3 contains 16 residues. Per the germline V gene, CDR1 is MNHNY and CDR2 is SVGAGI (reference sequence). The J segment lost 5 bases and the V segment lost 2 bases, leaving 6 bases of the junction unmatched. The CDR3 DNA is TGTGCCAGCAGTTACCAAGCGGGAGGGTTCAACAATGAGCAGTTCTTC. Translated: CASSYQAGGFNNEQFF.

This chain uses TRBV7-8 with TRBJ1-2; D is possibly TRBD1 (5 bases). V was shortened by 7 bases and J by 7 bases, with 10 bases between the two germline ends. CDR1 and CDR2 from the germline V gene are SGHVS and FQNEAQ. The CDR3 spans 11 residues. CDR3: CASTGGTGYTF. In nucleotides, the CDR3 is TGTGCCAGCACAGGAGGGACTGGCTACACCTTC.

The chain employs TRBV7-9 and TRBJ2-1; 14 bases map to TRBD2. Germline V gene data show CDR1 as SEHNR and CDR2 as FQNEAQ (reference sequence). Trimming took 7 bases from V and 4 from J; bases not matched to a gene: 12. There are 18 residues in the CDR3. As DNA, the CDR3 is TGTGCCAGCACCCCCGGACTAGCGGGAGGATTTGGGTACAATGAGCAGTTCTTC. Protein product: CASTPGLAGGFGYNEQFF.

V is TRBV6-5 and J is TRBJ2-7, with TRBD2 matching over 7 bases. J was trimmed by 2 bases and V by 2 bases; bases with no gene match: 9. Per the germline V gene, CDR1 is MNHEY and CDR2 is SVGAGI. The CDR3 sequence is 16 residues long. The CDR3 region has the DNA TGTGCCAGCAGTTACATCTGGCGGGAGTCCACCTACGAGCAGTACTTC. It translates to CASSYIWRESTYEQYF.

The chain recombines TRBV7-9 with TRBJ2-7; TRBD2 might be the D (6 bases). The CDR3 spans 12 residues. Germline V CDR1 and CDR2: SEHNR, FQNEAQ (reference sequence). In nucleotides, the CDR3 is TGTGCTACCTGGGACGAGGGAGGCGAGCAGTACTTC. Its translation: CATWDEGGEQYF.

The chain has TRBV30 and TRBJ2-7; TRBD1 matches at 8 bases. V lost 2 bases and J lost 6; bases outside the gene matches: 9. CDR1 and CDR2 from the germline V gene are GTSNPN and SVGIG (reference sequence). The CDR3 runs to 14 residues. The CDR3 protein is CAWSLNLGQGEQYF. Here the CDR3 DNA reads TGTGCCTGGAGTCTCAACCTAGGACAGGGCGAGCAGTACTTC.

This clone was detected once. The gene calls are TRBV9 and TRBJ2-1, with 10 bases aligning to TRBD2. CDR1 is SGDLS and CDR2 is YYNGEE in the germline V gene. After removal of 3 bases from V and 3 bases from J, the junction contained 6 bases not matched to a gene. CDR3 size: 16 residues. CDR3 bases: TGTGCCAGCAGCGGGTTAGCGGGAGGCAACTACAATGAGCAGTTCTTC. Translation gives CASSGLAGGNYNEQFF.